The sequence of this TCR beta chain was determined in a study of shared clonotypes between healthy human individuals. The table lists this clone with a count of one. The germline gives CDR1 MDHEN, CDR2 SYDVKM. CDR3 length: 13 amino acids. The J segment lost 10 bases and the V segment lost 8 bases, leaving 12 bases of the junction unmatched. TCRdb's copy holds only in-frame clones and misses some; the assay was immunoSEQ multiplex PCR. The data show some 2.4 million clones, 90% to 95% seen once. V gene TRBV28 combines with J gene TRBJ1-1, with 8 nucleotides matching TRBD1. The TCR was taken from a man younger than 30 in good health. Some clones in this sample may be carry-over from other donors' samples. Material: naive CD4+ T cells from PBMCs. Subset given: CD45RA+ positively selected. In nucleotides, the CDR3 is TGTGCCAGCGCGGGACAGGCGCGGTCTGGAGCTTTCTTT. It is translated as CASAGQARSGAFF.